These T cell receptor beta chains were read from a single sample in a study of blood T cell repertoires in COVID-19. Sequencing used immunoSEQ multiplex PCR; TCRdb keeps in-frame clones, though not all of them. The sample yields 20,000 or so clones, 75% to 90% seen once. Sequencing used peripheral blood. The receptors were gathered from a woman older than 75 with active or convalescent COVID-19. CDR3s include the opening cysteine and the closing phenylalanine or tryptophan. Fields, in order: J gene, V gene, clone size, D gene, CDR3 protein, CDR3 DNA. A D gene is named only where the DNA matches it firmly. Clone size is not always given. Where it is, it says once, few, many or a class for expanded clones.

j_call: TRBJ2-7; v_call: TRBV10-3; clone_size: -; d_call: -; cdr3_aa: CAISLAGVEASYEQYF; cdr3_nt: TGTGCCATCAGCCTTGCAGGGGTCGAGGCCTCCTACGAGCAGTACTTC
j_call: TRBJ1-2; v_call: TRBV28; clone_size: -; d_call: -; cdr3_aa: CASSFSVYGYTF; cdr3_nt: TGTGCCAGCAGTTTCTCCGTCTATGGCTACACCTTC
j_call: TRBJ2-7; v_call: TRBV28; clone_size: -; d_call: -; cdr3_aa: CASSRRTDPSTYEQYF; cdr3_nt: TGTGCCAGCAGTCGTCGGACAGATCCATCCACCTACGAGCAGTACTTC
j_call: TRBJ1-6; v_call: TRBV4-2; clone_size: -; d_call: TRBD1; cdr3_aa: CASSLITGTGTNSPLHF; cdr3_nt: TGTGCCAGCAGCCTAATAACCGGGACAGGGACGAATTCACCCCTCCACTTT
j_call: TRBJ1-5; v_call: TRBV6-2/TRBV6-3; clone_size: -; d_call: TRBD1; cdr3_aa: CASSDSLSGTGGASNQPQHF; cdr3_nt: TGTGCCAGCAGCGATTCATTATCCGGGACAGGGGGCGCCAGCAATCAGCCCCAGCATTTT
j_call: TRBJ2-3; v_call: TRBV7-2; clone_size: -; d_call: TRBD2; cdr3_aa: CASSPRTSGTDTQYF; cdr3_nt: TGTGCCAGCAGCCCAAGGACTAGCGGAACAGATACGCAGTATTTT
j_call: TRBJ1-6; v_call: TRBV5-1; clone_size: -; d_call: -; cdr3_aa: CASSLKIQGWNNSPLHF; cdr3_nt: TGCGCCAGCAGCTTGAAGATCCAGGGGTGGAATAATTCACCCCTCCACTTT
j_call: TRBJ2-3; v_call: TRBV7-2; clone_size: -; d_call: TRBD2; cdr3_aa: CASSSLAARADTQYF; cdr3_nt: TGTGCCAGCAGCTCCCTAGCGGCGCGGGCAGATACGCAGTATTTT
j_call: TRBJ2-3; v_call: TRBV4-2; clone_size: -; d_call: TRBD2; cdr3_aa: CASSHLMASGRATSTDTQYF; cdr3_nt: TGTGCCAGCAGCCATTTAATGGCTAGCGGGAGAGCCACTAGCACAGATACGCAGTATTTT
j_call: TRBJ1-5; v_call: TRBV27; clone_size: -; d_call: TRBD1; cdr3_aa: CASSLRGTGGSLYTPQHF; cdr3_nt: TGTGCCAGCAGCCTTAGAGGGACAGGGGGCTCCTTGTACACGCCCCAGCATTTT
j_call: TRBJ2-1; v_call: TRBV6-2/TRBV6-3; clone_size: -; d_call: -; cdr3_aa: CASSYSYSWSHEQFF; cdr3_nt: TGTGCCAGCAGTTACTCGTATTCTTGGAGTCATGAGCAGTTCTTC
j_call: TRBJ2-7; v_call: TRBV6-6; clone_size: -; d_call: TRBD2; cdr3_aa: CASSGTSGSYEQYF; cdr3_nt: TGTGCCAGCAGCGGGACTAGCGGCTCCTACGAGCAGTACTTC
j_call: TRBJ1-1; v_call: TRBV2; clone_size: -; d_call: TRBD1; cdr3_aa: CASNPGQGRANTEAFF; cdr3_nt: TGTGCCAGCAACCCGGGACAGGGGCGAGCGAACACTGAAGCTTTCTTT
j_call: TRBJ1-2; v_call: TRBV5-1; clone_size: -; d_call: TRBD1; cdr3_aa: CASSTGESYGYTF; cdr3_nt: TGCGCCAGCAGCACAGGGGAAAGCTATGGCTACACCTTC
j_call: TRBJ1-1; v_call: TRBV6-6; clone_size: -; d_call: -; cdr3_aa: CASSYSSSTEAFF; cdr3_nt: TGTGCCAGCAGTTATTCTTCCTCCACTGAAGCTTTCTTT
j_call: TRBJ1-6; v_call: TRBV7-2; clone_size: -; d_call: -; cdr3_aa: CASTPGHSAQSPLHF; cdr3_nt: TGTGCCAGCACCCCGGGACACAGTGCCCAGTCACCCCTCCACTTT
j_call: TRBJ2-3; v_call: TRBV5-8; clone_size: -; d_call: TRBD1; cdr3_aa: CASPNWSGQDTDTQYF; cdr3_nt: TGTGCCAGTCCGAACTGGTCGGGACAGGATACAGATACGCAGTATTTT
j_call: TRBJ1-5; v_call: TRBV7-8; clone_size: -; d_call: -; cdr3_aa: CASSPATRNQPQHF; cdr3_nt: TGTGCCAGCAGCCCCGCCACCAGAAATCAGCCCCAGCATTTT
j_call: TRBJ1-1; v_call: TRBV3-1/TRBV3-2; clone_size: -; d_call: -; cdr3_aa: CASSQAAGIPAEAFF; cdr3_nt: TGTGCCAGCAGCCAAGCAGCAGGGATTCCCGCTGAAGCTTTCTTT
j_call: TRBJ2-3; v_call: TRBV6-4; clone_size: -; d_call: -; cdr3_aa: CASSRQGTDTQYF; cdr3_nt: TGTGCCAGCAGCCGACAGGGCACAGATACGCAGTATTTT
j_call: TRBJ2-5; v_call: TRBV25-1; clone_size: -; d_call: -; cdr3_aa: CASSEGGGGETQYF; cdr3_nt: TGTGCCAGCAGTGAAGGTGGGGGAGGAGAGACCCAGTACTTC
j_call: TRBJ2-7; v_call: TRBV11-1; clone_size: -; d_call: -; cdr3_aa: CASSNPGLGSYEQYF; cdr3_nt: TGTGCCAGCAGCAATCCGGGACTGGGGTCCTACGAGCAGTACTTC
j_call: TRBJ2-3; v_call: TRBV5-1; clone_size: -; d_call: -; cdr3_aa: CASSPSGSSTDTQYF; cdr3_nt: TGCGCCAGCAGCCCAAGCGGTTCCTCCACAGATACGCAGTATTTT
j_call: TRBJ1-1; v_call: TRBV30; clone_size: few; d_call: -; cdr3_aa: CAWSVRGPTEAFF; cdr3_nt: TGTGCCTGGAGTGTCCGGGGTCCAACTGAAGCTTTCTTT
j_call: TRBJ2-5; v_call: TRBV5-8; clone_size: -; d_call: -; cdr3_aa: CASSLVVLVEETQYF; cdr3_nt: TGTGCCAGCAGCTTGGTAGTATTAGTAGAAGAGACCCAGTACTTC
j_call: TRBJ1-2; v_call: TRBV18; clone_size: -; d_call: TRBD1; cdr3_aa: CASSPMTGSYGYTF; cdr3_nt: TGTGCCAGCTCACCGATGACAGGGAGCTATGGCTACACCTTC
j_call: TRBJ2-2; v_call: TRBV6-6; clone_size: few; d_call: TRBD2; cdr3_aa: CAGREGRYGELFF; cdr3_nt: TGTGCGGGGCGGGAGGGCCGGTACGGGGAGCTGTTTTTT
j_call: TRBJ2-2; v_call: TRBV30; clone_size: once; d_call: -; cdr3_aa: CAWSVQGRVQGIGELFF; cdr3_nt: TGTGCCTGGAGTGTACAAGGGCGGGTGCAGGGGATTGGGGAGCTGTTTTTT
j_call: TRBJ2-5; v_call: TRBV11-2; clone_size: -; d_call: -; cdr3_aa: CASSLVGTQYF; cdr3_nt: TGTGCCAGCAGCCTAGTCGGGACCCAGTACTTC
j_call: TRBJ1-1; v_call: TRBV7-3; clone_size: -; d_call: TRBD1; cdr3_aa: CASSLRGGTGVYVDTEAFF; cdr3_nt: TGTGCCAGCAGCTTAAGGGGCGGGACAGGGGTTTATGTGGACACTGAAGCTTTCTTT
j_call: TRBJ1-2; v_call: TRBV7-2; clone_size: -; d_call: -; cdr3_aa: CASSLGGDYGYTF; cdr3_nt: TGTGCCAGCAGCTTAGGGGGGGACTATGGCTACACCTTC
j_call: TRBJ2-3; v_call: TRBV9; clone_size: -; d_call: TRBD2; cdr3_aa: CASRWTRLENTQYF; cdr3_nt: TGTGCCAGCAGGTGGACTAGGCTGGAAAATACGCAGTATTTT
j_call: TRBJ1-3; v_call: TRBV5-5; clone_size: -; d_call: -; cdr3_aa: CASGFGGSGNTIYF; cdr3_nt: TGTGCCAGCGGCTTCGGGGGCTCTGGAAACACCATATATTTT
j_call: TRBJ1-5; v_call: TRBV27; clone_size: -; d_call: -; cdr3_aa: CASSLSGALNQPQHF; cdr3_nt: TGTGCCAGCAGTTTATCGGGGGCCCTCAATCAGCCCCAGCATTTT
j_call: TRBJ1-3; v_call: TRBV6-5; clone_size: -; d_call: -; cdr3_aa: CASSYQFSGNTIYF; cdr3_nt: TGTGCCAGCAGTTACCAGTTCTCTGGAAACACCATATATTTT
j_call: TRBJ2-1; v_call: TRBV2; clone_size: -; d_call: -; cdr3_aa: CASSAQDPSYNEQFF; cdr3_nt: TGTGCCAGCAGCGCACAGGACCCTTCCTACAATGAGCAGTTCTTC
j_call: TRBJ2-3; v_call: TRBV6-4; clone_size: -; d_call: TRBD1; cdr3_aa: CASSRTGVDTQYF; cdr3_nt: TGTGCCAGCAGTCGGACAGGGGTGGATACGCAGTATTTT
j_call: TRBJ2-3; v_call: TRBV7-8; clone_size: -; d_call: TRBD2; cdr3_aa: CASSGKLAGGTDTQYF; cdr3_nt: TGTGCCAGCAGCGGAAAACTAGCGGGGGGGACAGATACGCAGTATTTT
j_call: TRBJ1-1; v_call: TRBV6-5; clone_size: -; d_call: -; cdr3_aa: CASSPAQPGTEAFF; cdr3_nt: TGTGCCAGCAGTCCCGCCCAGCCCGGGACTGAAGCTTTCTTT